This entry is about one T cell receptor beta chain. Its antigen remains unidentified. These data come from a study of cytomegalovirus exposure and HLA in healthy donors. Study results and limitations: The classifier reportedly diagnosed cytomegalovirus status with high specificity and sensitivity. Sequencing had likely introduced a cluster of highly shared sequence variants as an artifact.

PCR primers comprised 60 Vbeta and 13 Jbeta primers. Per the original data handling: About 10 million of some 80 million unique TCR beta chains were shared, per a later count. The table came from immunoSEQ multiplex PCR; TCRdb's copy has only in-frame clones and leaves some out. Clone size and the V and J calls come from that table; the DNA yielded D and trimming. The sample comprises about 250,000 clones, roughly two thirds of which are singletons, and over 2% rests with the top ten. CDR3 length: 14 amino acids. CDR1 MNHEY and CDR2 SMNVEV come from the germline V gene (reference sequence). The chain links TRBV27 to TRBJ2-5, with TRBD2 matching over 13 bases. The J call may be mistaken, given a closer DNA end match to TRBJ2-7. The receptor comes from a female donor in good health and CMV-seronegative. Sequencing used PBMCs. In nucleotides, the CDR3 is TGTGCCAGCAGAACTAGCGGGAGGGCCTACGAGCAGTACTTC. This codes for CASRTSGRAYEQYF.